Below, 14 T cell receptor beta chains from the same sample are listed, as sequenced in a study of shared clonotypes between healthy human individuals (dated by TCRdb to the early 2020s). Receptor amplification or capture employed the immunoSEQ multiplex PCR assay. Entries here come from immuneACCESS through TCRdb and include only in-frame sequences with V and J called. Some clones fail to appear in such tables; in the studies checked, an unresolved V gene covers under half of the shortfall, and the cause of the remainder is unknown. Present in this sample are about 2.4 million clones, 85% to 95% of which were seen just once. The ten largest clonotypes hold 0.14% of the sample. Sequenced: naive CD4+ T cells sorted from blood. In the paper's terms, the cell subset or site label means: CD45RA+ positively selected. The receptors were sampled from a man between 18 and 35 years old in good health.

A word on this clone: Other DNA sequences in this specimen translate into the identical CDR3. V is TRBV6-1 and J is TRBJ2-7; 9 nucleotides agree with TRBD1. The ends lost 6 bases at V and 3 bases at J; junction bases unmatched: 3. Germline V gives CDR1 MNHNS, CDR2 SASEGT. This CDR3 has 13 amino acids. The CDR3 is CASRTGGGYEQYF. The CDR3 DNA reads as TGTGCCAGCAGGACAGGGGGAGGCTACGAGCAGTACTTC.

V usage is TRBV19 and J usage is TRBJ1-3, with no clear D. The V end was cut by 0 bases, the J end by 2 bases, with 5 bases between. Germline CDR1 is LNHDA and CDR2 is SQIVND (reference sequence). This CDR3 has 14 residues. The CDR3 DNA reads as TGTGCCAGTAGTATAGAAAGTACTGGAAACACCATATATTTT. This gives the protein CASSIESTGNTIYF.

V is TRBV27 and J is TRBJ2-5; D is ambiguous. The germline V gene encodes CDR1 MNHEY and CDR2 SMNVEV (reference sequence). The V end lost 6 bases, the J end lost 5 bases, and 19 bases lay between the germline ends. The CDR3 consists of 15 residues. The CDR3 loop reads CASRVLSRPEETQYF. The CDR3 bases are TGTGCCAGCAGAGTACTCTCTCGCCCCGAGGAGACCCAGTACTTC.

This clone was seen only once. V is TRBV9 and J is TRBJ2-5; a possible D gene is TRBD2 (5 bases). Germline V CDR1 and CDR2: SGDLS, YYNGEE. Trimming cost V 3 bases and J 5 bases, with 14 bases left between them. CDR3 size: 14 residues. The CDR3 DNA is TGTGCCAGCAGCGCCCGCTCCGGGGTTGAGACCCAGTACTTC. The encoded protein is CASSARSGVETQYF.

This rearrangement joins TRBV7-2 to TRBJ2-7; D is uncertain. In germline, CDR1 is SGHTA, CDR2 FQGNSA. V was pared by 5 bases and J by 2 bases, with 13 bases between. The CDR3 has 14 amino acids. In nucleotides, the CDR3 is TGTGCCAGCAGCAAGGGCGGCAGCCCCTACGAGCAGTACTTC. Its translation: CASSKGGSPYEQYF.

J is TRBJ2-3 and V is TRBV5-1; 9 nucleotides align to TRBD1. Trimming at V came to 0 bases and at J to 1 base, leaving 3 bases not matched to a gene. This CDR3 region has 16 residues. Germline CDR1 SGHRS, CDR2 YFSETQ. The CDR3 spells CASSLDGTGRTDTQYF. The CDR3 DNA is TGCGCCAGCAGCTTGGACGGGACAGGGCGCACAGATACGCAGTATTTT.

V is TRBV12-5 and J is TRBJ1-3; D gene unclear. CDR1 LGHNT and CDR2 FRNRAP come from the germline V gene. V lost 1 base and J lost 2, with 6 bases in between. The CDR3 consists of 14 residues. The CDR3 nucleotides are TGTGCTAGTGGTTTGGACTCGGCTGGAAACACCATATATTTT. This gives the protein CASGLDSAGNTIYF.

The chain links TRBV9 to TRBJ2-4, with no clear D. Per germline, CDR1 SGDLS and CDR2 YYNGEE. V was cut by 4 bases and J by 7 bases, with 15 bases left in between. The CDR3 is made up of 14 amino acids. Here the CDR3 DNA reads TGTGCCAGCAGCCCTGGGTCACCCGCCAACATTCAGTACTTC. Translated: CASSPGSPANIQYF.

V and J are TRBV10-3 and TRBJ2-2; 9 bases fit TRBD1. The trim removed 3 bases at V and 7 bases at J, leaving 6 bases unmatched. The CDR3 length is 15 residues. Per the germline V gene, CDR1 is ENHRY and CDR2 is SYGVKD. This CDR3 is CAISDGQGFNGELFF. CDR3 DNA: TGTGCCATCAGTGACGGACAGGGGTTTAACGGGGAGCTGTTTTTT.

The chain has TRBV19 and TRBJ1-2; D perhaps matches TRBD1 (5 bases). Trimming left V 4 bases short and J 4 bases short, with 19 bases between. The CDR3 contains 16 residues. Germline CDR1 reads LNHDA; CDR2 reads SQIVND (reference sequence). The CDR3 coding sequence is TGTGCCAGTAGTACCCTGGGAGCAGGGTGGGTCTATGGCTACACCTTC. It is translated as CASSTLGAGWVYGYTF.

The rearrangement uses TRBV10-2 and TRBJ1-5; 9 nucleotides line up with TRBD1. The CDR3 totals 19 residues. The germline CDR1 and CDR2 sequences are WSHSY and SAAADI. After removal of 8 bases from V and 6 bases from J, the junction contained 23 bases not matched to a gene. For the CDR3, the DNA is TGCGCCAGCGACGAGCCAAGAAAGACAGGGGGTGATGAGTGTCAGCCCCAGCATTTT. This gives the protein CASDEPRKTGGDECQPQHF.

A note on this clone: Other DNA sequences from this sample encode an identical CDR3 as well. The CDR3, as DNA: TGTGCCAGCAGGGGACAGGGGGACACCGGGGAGCTGTTTTTT. Its translation: CASRGQGDTGELFF. This chain connects TRBV2 to TRBJ2-2; TRBD1 matches at 11 bases. The V segment lost 6 bases and the J segment 3 bases; nucleotides outside the gene matches: 0. There are 14 residues in the CDR3. The germline gives CDR1 SNHLY, CDR2 FYNNEI.

This clone was picked up one time. The chain is built from TRBV7-8 and TRBJ1-6; 7 nucleotides agree with TRBD1. The CDR3 extends over 14 amino acids. Germline V gene sequence: CDR1 SGHVS, CDR2 FQNEAQ. V lost 3 bases to trimming and J lost 7 bases; unmatched junction nucleotides: 3. CDR3 sequence: CASSLGTDNSPLHF. CDR3 nucleotides: TGTGCCAGCAGCTTGGGGACAGACAATTCACCCCTCCACTTT.

A note on this clone: This specimen includes other DNA sequences encoding the same CDR3. This chain uses TRBV18 with TRBJ2-5; D is unresolved. The length of the CDR3 is 12 residues. Between the trimmed V and J ends, which lost 1 base and 4 bases, there was a span of 4 bases. CDR1 and CDR2 (germline): KGHSH, LQKENI. CDR3 sequence: CASSPLSETQYF. The CDR3 DNA reads as TGTGCCAGCTCACCACTCTCAGAGACCCAGTACTTC.